This T cell receptor (beta chain) derives from a study of vaccination effects on CD4 cells after COVID-19. Study at large: Each participant was given two doses of one vaccine (BNT162b2 or mRNA-1273).

Sequencing was performed with immunoSEQ multiplex PCR; in TCRdb, only in-frame clones are kept and a portion is missing. The table records about 71,000 clones, roughly 80% of them present only once. Peptide-pool stimulation followed by sequencing identified expanded antigen-specific CD4+ clonotypes in the ViraFEST assay. With roughly 10 days of culture completed, CD4+ T cells were isolated. Vaccinated recipients, who were negative for nucleocapsid antibodies, had no history of SARS-CoV-2 infection. Cultures received IL-2 medium that replaced half the medium on days 3 and 7. There are 14 residues in the CDR3. The trim removed 5 bases at V and 1 base at J, leaving 1 base unmatched. The germline CDR1 and CDR2 sequences are MNHEY and SVGAGI. Study results and limitations: Clonal contraction was marked in infection- and vaccine-induced clones late after vaccination.

A note on this clone: Its target is not known.

This clonotype originated in a human donor who received a COVID-19 vaccine. The chain carries TRBV6-5 and TRBJ2-3; 9 bases fit TRBD2. Specimen: CD4+ T cells from PBMCs cultured with SARS-CoV-2 spike peptides, collected before COVID-19 vaccination. This CDR3 reads CASSRTSGTDTQYF. The CDR3 nucleotides are TGTGCCAGCAGTCGGACTAGCGGCACAGATACGCAGTATTTT.